This TCR beta chain was recovered during a study of blood T cell repertoires in COVID-19. As for the study in general: T cells, B-cell-depleted T cells, or PBMCs supplied cDNA or gDNA.

TCRdb's copy holds only in-frame clones and misses some; the assay was immunoSEQ multiplex PCR. The data show 40,000 to 50,000 clones, about nine tenths seen once. V dropped 6 bases and J dropped 0; count of bases not matched to a gene: 9. The CDR3 spans 18 residues. Germline values: CDR1 MNHEY, CDR2 SMNVEV (reference sequence). This clonotype originated in a man between 70 and 80 years old with acute or convalescent COVID-19. The J gene is TRBJ2-2, the V gene TRBV27, with 11 bases fitting TRBD2. Source material: peripheral blood. The CDR3 bases are TGTGCCAGCAGGCCTAGCGGGGGGCACTATACGAACACCGGGGAGCTGTTTTTT. Translation gives CASRPSGGHYTNTGELFF.